This is a list of T cell receptor beta chains from one sample in a study of OX40 agonist ivuxolimab in advanced cancers. Repertoires were generated with immunoSEQ multiplex PCR, while TCRdb's copy carries only in-frame clones and drops some. The sample shows roughly 100,000 clones, about 85% of them seen only once. Sequencing was performed on CD4+ or CD8+ T cells sorted from blood, taken in a trial of the OX40 agonist ivuxolimab. These TCRs come from an adult with an advanced solid tumor such as melanoma, head and neck, liver or kidney cancer. CDR3s leave out the opening cysteine and the closing phenylalanine or tryptophan. Each record gives: J gene, CDR3 length, V gene, CDR3 protein.

TRBJ1-1	11	TRBV7-8	ASRVGGETEAF
TRBJ1-6	15	TRBV19	ASSIAGRGKYNSPLH
TRBJ2-7	10	TRBV11-1	ASSLETYEQY
TRBJ2-1	14	TRBV7-3	ASSLTPQEGYNEQF
TRBJ2-6	12	TRBV6-6	ATLIGGGANVLT
TRBJ2-1	13	TRBV27	ASSPDRVADNEQF
TRBJ1-2	13	TRBV4-2	ASSQDLYKDYGYT
TRBJ2-2	9	TRBV28	ASSPTGELF
TRBJ2-3	11	TRBV30	AWRQGLTDTQY
TRBJ2-1	11	TRBV7-2	ASSFEGGNEQF
TRBJ2-7	11	TRBV7-9	ASSSDRPYEQY
TRBJ1-3	14	TRBV30	AWGDRGFRAGNTIY
TRBJ1-1	12	TRBV6-1	ASSEADRATEAF
TRBJ2-3	14	TRBV11-2	ASSLLAGYSTDTQY
TRBJ2-1	12	TRBV4-1	ASSQDRLVSEQF
TRBJ2-3	8	TRBV30	AWETDTQY
TRBJ2-5	12	TRBV7-9	ASSLEWSQETQY
TRBJ1-4	12	TRBV5-8	ASSLGTGGEKLF
TRBJ1-1	12	TRBV5-1	ASSLEGRRTEAF
TRBJ2-1	13	TRBV27	ASSLTGSSYNEQF
TRBJ2-1	11	TRBV11-2	ASSSDRDLGRF
TRBJ2-1	17	TRBV19	ASSPGGGLASDSYNEQF
TRBJ2-3	12	TRBV6-6	ASSYSPSTDTQY
TRBJ1-4	9	TRBV20-1	SAGDNEKLF
TRBJ2-7	12	TRBV5-1	ASRLPGQDYEQY
TRBJ2-7	13	TRBV5-6	ASSLGWDRPYEQY
TRBJ1-1	13	TRBV5-5	ASSSGTAVNTEAF
TRBJ2-1	14	TRBV30	AWSELDSGSRNEQF
TRBJ2-5	14	TRBV28	ASSTTGTGSQETQY
TRBJ1-1	15	TRBV29-1	SADRGQGNSMDTEAF
TRBJ1-5	9	TRBV19	ASSLGGPQH
TRBJ2-5	11	TRBV6-5	ASSYPGEETQY
TRBJ2-1	9	TRBV28	ASSLAAEQF
TRBJ2-1	16	TRBV5-6	ASSLAGFGGKIMGEQF
TRBJ2-3	15	TRBV10-1	ASSESNPWTGTDTQY
TRBJ2-1	12	TRBV5-8	ASSLGSQYNEQF
TRBJ2-5	11	TRBV30	AWSRQGVETQY
TRBJ1-1	15	TRBV27	ASSLRTGWGKSFEAF
TRBJ2-2	11	TRBV30	ALGRGYTGELF
TRBJ2-1	12	TRBV4-1	ASSSGVAQRGQF
TRBJ2-3	12	TRBV12-5	ASGRDYPTDTQY
TRBJ2-1	15	TRBV27	ASSNLPRLAGYNEQF
TRBJ1-1	11	TRBV30	AWSPGYNTEAF
TRBJ2-1	10	TRBV7-6	ASSLSYNEQF
TRBJ1-1	10	TRBV29-1	SVNPGITEAF
TRBJ2-2	12	TRBV7-9	ASSLSAGPGELF
TRBJ2-5	11	TRBV5-1	ASSFGVQETQY
TRBJ1-1	15	TRBV30	AWSEVLFGGMNTEAF
.	13	TRBV4-3	ASSQESQSTYEQY
TRBJ2-5	16	TRBV4-2	ASSQDIGTGRTRETQY
TRBJ2-7	13	TRBV5-1	ASSLEPTSSYEQY
TRBJ2-7	11	TRBV5-4	ASSLGGPYEQY
TRBJ1-5	13	TRBV6-1	ASSATAGGGQPQH